Listed below are T cell receptor beta chains from one sample, sequenced in a study of T cell changes during pregnancy in multiple sclerosis. Data came from immunoSEQ multiplex PCR; TCRdb stores just in-frame clones and leaves some out. The sample consists of around 47,000 clones, about 94% of them appearing once. Material: CD8+ T cells from peripheral blood mononuclear cells, obtained in the first trimester of pregnancy. The receptors come from a female donor with multiple sclerosis, enrolled in a pregnancy study. The CDR3 runs from the conserved cysteine through the conserved F or W. Clone size, where shown, is once, few, many, or a class for clones that have expanded.

clone size,V gene,J gene,CDR3 protein
-,TRBV13,TRBJ1-1,CASSSLTGNTEAFF
-,TRBV7-6,TRBJ2-7,CASSLAVGSRHEQYF
-,TRBV2,TRBJ2-1,CASSEGSSYNEQFF
-,TRBV18,TRBJ2-7,CASSTGGQGAAYEQYF
-,TRBV2,TRBJ1-1,CASSLRTVNTEAFF
-,TRBV19,TRBJ1-4,CASGTGFNEKLFF
-,TRBV6-5,TRBJ1-2,CASSYRQTGTHGGYTF
-,TRBV4-1,TRBJ1-1,CASSLVAGNTEAFF
-,TRBV19,TRBJ1-5,CASSLFFDGNQPQHF
-,TRBV5-8,TRBJ2-7,CASSLGGEGYEQYF
-,TRBV7-9,TRBJ2-3,CASRPGQGPDTQYF
once,TRBV29-1,TRBJ2-3,CSAEWDTGYTDTQYF
-,TRBV30,TRBJ2-7,CAWTPGLEAVYRPYEQYF
-,TRBV2,TRBJ2-7,CASSGPGTVTNEQYF
-,TRBV7-6,TRBJ2-1,CASSLAGPYNEQFF
once,TRBV6-6,TRBJ1-2,CASSYGDKDIGGYTF
once,TRBV6-5,TRBJ2-5,CASSYGGGSQETQYF
-,TRBV4-2,TRBJ2-3,CASSQKRAGGPADTQYF
-,TRBV11-2,TRBJ1-1,CASSLALNTEAFF
-,TRBV7-6,TRBJ2-7,CASSLAFTGGQAYEQYF
once,TRBV5-5,TRBJ2-2,CASSLTPGLASPNTGELFF
-,TRBV2,TRBJ2-1,CASSEEAGGNNEQFF
-,TRBV7-8,TRBJ2-1,CASSHIKDRVNYNEQFF
once,TRBV5-1,TRBJ2-3,CASSSFRDRGTDTQYF
-,TRBV9,TRBJ2-7,CASSAAPQRPTYEQYF
-,TRBV27,TRBJ2-7,CASSLSGTAEQYF
-,TRBV5-4,TRBJ2-7,CASSLQSGASEQYF
-,TRBV11-2,TRBJ2-7,CASSLGRVYEQYF
-,TRBV28,TRBJ2-7,CASSFLQGSYEQYF
-,TRBV5-1,TRBJ2-7,CASSGGTGWSSYEQYF
-,TRBV9,TRBJ2-3,CASSVGGGASYTQYF
-,TRBV7-6,TRBJ2-1,CASSLLQRGASYNEQFF
-,TRBV4-1,TRBJ2-7,CASSQDQGGGVNEQYF
-,TRBV27,TRBJ2-5,CASSLSRRGETQYF
-,TRBV9,TRBJ1-4,CASSRDTNNEKLFF
-,TRBV9,TRBJ1-2,CASSLPGQGYGYTF
-,TRBV27,TRBJ1-5,CASSSLRTGPYSNQPQHF
few,TRBV5-5,TRBJ1-2,CASSLWTDYGYTF
-,TRBV6-6,TRBJ2-5,CASSYEGSAETQYF
-,TRBV13,TRBJ1-2,CASSSRTGPYGYTF
-,TRBV4-1,TRBJ2-5,CASSQEKASGSQETQYF
-,TRBV19,TRBJ2-7,CASSISERIYEQYF
once,TRBV7-9,TRBJ2-7,CASSLATSPHEQYF
-,TRBV28,TRBJ2-3,CASSSIGDTQYF
-,TRBV9,TRBJ1-2,CASRPTGNYGYTF
-,TRBV4-3,TRBJ1-1,CASSQVGTGNTEAFF
-,TRBV6-6,TRBJ2-1,CASSPPGEQFF
-,TRBV7-9,TRBJ2-3,CASSSLSDTQYF
-,TRBV7-9,TRBJ1-1,CASSMPRGGNTEAFF
-,TRBV4-3,TRBJ2-5,CASSQDPRGLRETQYF
-,TRBV7-9,TRBJ1-3,CASSFLGNTIYF
-,TRBV5-1,TRBJ1-1,CASSSNTEAFF
-,TRBV13,TRBJ1-1,CASSLDRGGTEAFF
-,TRBV19,TRBJ1-1,CASIPRDSREGFF
-,TRBV27,TRBJ2-5,CASTSLRQLQETQYF